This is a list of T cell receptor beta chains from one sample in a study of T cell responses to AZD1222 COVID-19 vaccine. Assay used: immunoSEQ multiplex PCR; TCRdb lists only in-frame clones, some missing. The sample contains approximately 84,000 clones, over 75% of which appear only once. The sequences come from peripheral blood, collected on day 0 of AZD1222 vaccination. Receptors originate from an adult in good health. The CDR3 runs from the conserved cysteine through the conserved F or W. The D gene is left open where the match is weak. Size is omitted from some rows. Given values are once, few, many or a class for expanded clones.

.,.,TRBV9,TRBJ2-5,CASSVATGETQYF,TGTGCCAGCAGCGTAGCTACAGGAGAGACCCAGTACTTC
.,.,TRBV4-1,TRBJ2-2,CASSQPGGRGELFF,TGCGCCAGCAGCCAACCTGGGGGTAGAGGGGAGCTGTTTTTT
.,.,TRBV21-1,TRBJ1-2,CASITDRDYGYTF,TGTGCCAGCATCACGGACAGGGACTATGGCTACACCTTC
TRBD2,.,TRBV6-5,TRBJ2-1,CASSYLAGTSNNEQFF,TGTGCCAGCAGTTACCTCGCCGGGACTAGCAACAATGAGCAGTTCTTC
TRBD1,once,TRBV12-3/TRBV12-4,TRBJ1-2,CASSLPSTGSTF,TGTGCCAGCAGTTTACCGTCGACAGGGAGCACCTTC
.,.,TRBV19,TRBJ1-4,CASTTPPGEKLFF,TGTGCCAGTACCACACCCCCAGGTGAAAAACTGTTTTTT
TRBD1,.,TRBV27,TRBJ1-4,CASSPADREGEKLFF,TGTGCCAGCAGTCCTGCAGACAGGGAGGGTGAAAAACTGTTTTTT
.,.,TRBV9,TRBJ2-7,CASSTTGTWRKYEQYF,TGTGCCAGCAGCACTACCGGGACATGGAGGAAATACGAGCAGTACTTC
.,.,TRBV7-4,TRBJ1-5,CASSLAGKGHLNQPQHF,TGTGCCAGCAGCTTAGCGGGAAAGGGACACCTAAATCAGCCCCAGCATTTT
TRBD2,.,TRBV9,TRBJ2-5,CASSVAPIAGGAETQYF,TGTGCCAGCAGCGTAGCCCCAATAGCGGGAGGGGCGGAGACCCAGTACTTC
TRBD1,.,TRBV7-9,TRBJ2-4,CASSLPMGQGALAKNIQYF,TGTGCCAGCAGCTTACCTATGGGACAGGGGGCGCTGGCCAAAAACATTCAGTACTTC
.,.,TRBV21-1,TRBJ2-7,CASSPPAGLAGGPGEQYF,TGTGCCAGCAGCCCTCCAGCGGGACTAGCGGGAGGGCCGGGCGAGCAGTACTTC
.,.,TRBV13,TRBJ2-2,CASSRLRAVNTGELFF,TGTGCCAGCAGCCGCCTCAGAGCGGTCAACACCGGGGAGCTGTTTTTT
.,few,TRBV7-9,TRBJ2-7,CASSVGTYEQYF,TGTGCCAGCAGCGTAGGAACCTACGAGCAGTACTTC
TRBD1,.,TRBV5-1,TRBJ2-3,CASSLGRTGGFFGSQYF,TGCGCCAGCAGCTTGGGACGGACAGGGGGCTTCTTTGGATCGCAGTATTTT
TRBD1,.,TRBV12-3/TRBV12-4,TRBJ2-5,CASSEQGAGTQYF,TGTGCCAGCAGTGAACAGGGGGCCGGGACCCAGTACTTC
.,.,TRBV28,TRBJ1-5,CASSTGFQPQHF,TGTGCCAGCAGTACAGGGTTCCAGCCCCAGCATTTT
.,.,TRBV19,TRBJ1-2,CASSILVQGGGYTF,TGTGCCAGTAGTATTCTGGTCCAGGGAGGTGGCTACACCTTC
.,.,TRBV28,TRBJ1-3,CASSPTRPSGNTIYF,TGTGCCAGCAGCCCTACTAGACCGTCTGGAAACACCATATATTTT
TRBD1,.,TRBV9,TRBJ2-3,CASSSDRGTDTQYF,TGTGCCAGCAGCTCGGACAGGGGCACCGATACGCAGTATTTT
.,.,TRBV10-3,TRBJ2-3,CATGENPPDTQYF,TGTGCCACGGGAGAAAACCCCCCAGATACGCAGTATTTT
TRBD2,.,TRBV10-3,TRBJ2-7,CAISDAAGRAYEQYF,TGTGCCATCAGTGACGCAGCGGGGAGAGCCTACGAGCAGTACTTC
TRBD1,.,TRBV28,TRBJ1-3,CASYSLTGWGNTIYF,TGTGCCAGCTATTCCTTGACAGGGTGGGGAAACACCATATATTTT